This T cell receptor beta chain was sequenced for a study of response to subunit inactivated influenza vaccine. General study findings and limits: The authors put forward the suggestion that each seasonal influenza vaccination may bring in only a limited number of new T cells.

As to this clonotype: Its antigen is not known.

This CDR3 contains 14 residues. Germline CDR1 reads MNHEY; CDR2 reads SMNVEV (reference sequence). With 0 bases clipped from V and 3 bases from J, the junction kept 2 bases outside the gene matches. From the RT-PCR reads, TCRdb called clonotypes with MiXCR, one entry per CDR3 protein. The data hold over 400,000 distinct CDR3 sequences, with about an eighth observed a single time. This TCR derives from a man between 50 and 59 years old who received an inactivated influenza vaccine. This chain joins TRBV27 and TRBJ2-7; 7 bases align to TRBD1. The specimen comprised PBMCs from blood, sampled roughly 48 days after vaccination. The CDR3 spells CASSLSQGFYEQYF. DNA of the CDR3: TGTGCCAGCAGTTTATCACAGGGGTTCTACGAGCAGTACTTC.